The source of this T cell receptor beta chain is a study of blood T cell repertoires in COVID-19. Study details: The United States, Italy and Spain supplied acute and convalescent COVID-19 samples. The analysed material was cDNA or gDNA that came from T cells, B-cell-depleted T cells, or PBMCs.

In the original analysis: Estimates of nucleated cell counts were drawn from the amplification of reference gene primers. The data were produced by immunoSEQ multiplex PCR, yet TCRdb's version contains in-frame clones alone and is incomplete. From that table come the V and J calls and clone size; the DNA was used to work out D and trimming. The profile shows under 85,000 clones, around 80% of them singletons. Source material: peripheral blood. The TCR sequence derives from a man in his fifties or sixties with active or convalescent COVID-19.

The CDR3 DNA sequence: TGTGCCAGCACCCTTAGGGGGACAGGGAGGCCCGGGGAGCTGTTTTTT. This encodes CASTLRGTGRPGELFF. The chain has TRBV11-3 and TRBJ2-2; TRBD1 matches 9 bases. The junction had 12 bases not matched to a gene; V was cut back by 7 bases and J by 6 bases. Germline V gene data show CDR1 as SGHNT and CDR2 as YENEEA. This CDR3 contains 16 residues.